The entry that follows covers one TCR beta chain sequence. This sample stems from a study of PD-L1 blockade in urothelial cancer. Study-wide background: Treatment start was followed by blood analysis at 3 weeks (second dose) and again at 6 weeks.

TCRdb keeps only in-frame clones here, not all; method: immunoSEQ multiplex PCR. The table has approximately 65,000 clones, around 90% seen once. The CDR3 spans 14 residues. V lost 6 bases and J 0 bases, leaving 8 bases between the germline ends. Germline V gene sequence: CDR1 SNHLY, CDR2 FYNNEI. Sample: PBMCs, taken around atezolizumab (anti-PD-L1) treatment. The clonotype originates from a man aged 55 to 70 with urothelial cancer. The chain couples TRBV2 to TRBJ2-2; D unclear. DNA of the CDR3: TGTGCCAGCAGAAGAGGAGCGAACACCGGGGAGCTGTTTTTT. It codes for CASRRGANTGELFF.